Sequencing of this T cell receptor beta chain was carried out in a study of CD8+ T cells in alopecia areata. Study summary: Those patients who were treated received oral tofacitinib, which was given at 5 to 10 mg twice daily for moderate-to-severe alopecia areata.

This clone was detected a few times. Antigen: not known. The CDR3 contains 15 residues. Germline V gives CDR1 MNHEY, CDR2 SVGAGI. After removal of 6 bases from V and 6 bases from J, the junction contained 12 bases not matched to a gene. Study conclusions and caveats: The presence of one nonresponder keeps the tie between baseline CD8+ expansion and response uncertain. Within the top 100, expanded CD8+ clones significantly decreased with tofacitinib, as did scalp clonality.

Treatment given: oral pan-JAK inhibitor, 5-10 mg twice daily. Collected material from alopecia areata patients comprised lesional scalp punch biopsies and peripheral blood. Investigators isolated RNA and reverse transcribed it into cDNA to act as the sequencing template. Some clones are missing from TCRdb's copy, which holds only in-frame ones; the method was immunoSEQ multiplex PCR. The data show about 110,000 clones, around three fifths seen once. The TCR sequence derives from a human donor with alopecia areata. V is TRBV6-5 and J is TRBJ2-7; 9 bases are a match to TRBD2. Sequencing was performed on CD4+ T cells sorted from blood, taken at week 24, from a patient treated with tofacitinib. The chain's CDR3 is CASSRAGGAGGEQYF. The CDR3 nucleotides read TGTGCCAGCAGCCGCGCGGGGGGGGCTGGGGGCGAGCAGTACTTC.